This T cell receptor (beta chain) was sequenced in a study of blood T cell repertoires in COVID-19. Study-level information: COVID-19 samples, acute and convalescent, were from the United States, Italy and Spain.

Authors' data handling: Amplification with reference gene primers provided the estimates of nucleated cell counts. Here immunoSEQ multiplex PCR was the method, and the copy in TCRdb shows in-frame clones only, minus some. Clone size and V and J calls were adopted from that table, with D and trimming inferred from the DNA. The repertoire has about 26,000 clones, about 90% of them found once; the top ten carry 2.8%. Trimming stripped 5 bases from V and 0 bases from J, with 7 bases between. CDR1 is MNHEY, CDR2 SVGAGI, per germline. This CDR3 spans 14 amino acids. The sequenced sample consisted of peripheral blood. The TCR originated in a human donor in a cohort sampled during active COVID-19. This rearrangement joins TRBV6-5 to TRBJ1-4; unclear D gene. CDR3 in amino acids: CASSRTTTNEKLFF. The CDR3 coding sequence is TGTGCCAGCAGTAGGACTACAACTAATGAAAAACTGTTTTTT.